Each of the 18 T cell receptor beta chains below was sequenced from the same sample in a study of blood T cell repertoires in COVID-19. Sequencing used immunoSEQ multiplex PCR; TCRdb keeps in-frame clones, though not all of them. Altogether over 250,000 clones are present, approximately 92% being singletons, with the ten largest covering around 1.1%. Sample: PBMCs or T cells enriched from blood (not recorded which). These receptors came from a woman aged 25 to 39 who had recovered from COVID-19.

This clone was observed many times. The chain links TRBV7-9 to TRBJ1-1, with a weak D call TRBD1 (6 bases). Germline V CDR1 and CDR2: SEHNR, FQNEAQ (reference sequence). Trimming took 6 bases from V and 1 from J, leaving 15 bases between them. The CDR3 spans 15 residues. CDR3 sequence reads: CASRLRQDPNTEAFF. The CDR3 DNA reads TGTGCCAGCAGGCTCCGACAGGACCCGAACACTGAAGCTTTCTTT.

The chain employs TRBV7-9 and TRBJ2-3; D unclear. V was pared by 2 bases and J by 1 base, with 10 bases between. The V gene's germline CDR1 is SEHNR and CDR2 FQNEAQ (reference sequence). This CDR3 contains 15 residues. In DNA, the CDR3 is TGTGCCAGCAGCTTAAGAAAAGAGCGCACAGATACGCAGTATTTT. Translating it yields CASSLRKERTDTQYF.

The chain joins TRBV24-1 to TRBJ2-2, with 11 bases aligning to TRBD1. The CDR3 consists of 14 residues. The trim removed 7 bases at V and 5 bases at J, leaving 2 bases unmatched. Looked up from germline, CDR1 is KGHDR and CDR2 is SFDVKD. CDR3 sequence: CATRGTGGTGELFF. The CDR3 DNA reads as TGTGCCACCAGGGGGACAGGGGGGACCGGGGAGCTGTTTTTT.

Concerning this clone itself: This CDR3 is also generated by other DNA sequences in the sample. V gene TRBV11-3 combines with J gene TRBJ2-1; 12 bases match TRBD2. Trimming took 5 bases from V and 6 from J; bases not matched to a gene: 5. Germline CDR1 SGHNT, CDR2 YENEEA. The CDR3 length is 15 residues. CDR3 amino acids: CASSLGLAGSNEQFF. The CDR3 bases are TGTGCCAGCAGCCTGGGACTAGCGGGTAGCAATGAGCAGTTCTTC. Together with reference TRBV11-3 and TRBJ2-1, the CDR3 gives the full variable domain: EAGVVQSPRYKIIEKKQPVAFWCNPISGHNTLYWYLQNLGQGPELLIRYENEEAVDDSQLPKDRFSAERLKGVDSTLKIQPAELGDSAVYLCASSLGLAGSNEQFFGPGTRLTVL.

The chain combines TRBV4-3 with TRBJ2-7, with D unclear. Germline V gene lookup returns CDR1 LGHNA and CDR2 YSLEER. CDR3 size: 15 residues. Deletions cut 0 bases from V and 1 base from J, with 10 bases between. CDR3 protein: CASSQDNSPSYEQYF. The CDR3 DNA is TGCGCCAGCAGCCAAGATAATTCCCCTTCCTACGAGCAGTACTTC.

The V call is TRBV7-6, the J call TRBJ2-5; a possible D gene is TRBD2 (5 bases). CDR1 and CDR2 (germline): SGHVS, FNYEAQ. Trimming shortened V by 5 bases and J by 5 bases, and 12 bases separated the two germline ends. The CDR3 sequence is 13 residues long. CDR3 sequence reads: CASSRDFGETQYF. The CDR3 bases are TGTGCCAGCAGCCGGGATTTTGGGGAGACCCAGTACTTC.

The chain has TRBV30 and TRBJ1-3; D is unclear. The germline V gene encodes CDR1 GTSNPN and CDR2 SVGIG (reference sequence). V was cut by 3 bases and J by 2 bases, with 5 bases left in between. This CDR3 has 12 amino acids. The CDR3: CAWRTAGNTIYF. DNA of the CDR3: TGTGCCTGGAGAACTGCTGGAAACACCATATATTTT.

The chain uses TRBV28 and TRBJ2-3; possibly TRBD1 for D (5 bases). The CDR3 has 15 amino acids. CDR1 MDHEN and CDR2 SYDVKM come from the germline V gene. Trimming took off 3 bases at V and 4 bases at J, with 14 bases between the two ends. The CDR3 region has the DNA TGTGCCAGCAGTTTCAAGGGGCTGGGTTCAGATACGCAGTATTTT. Its protein product is CASSFKGLGSDTQYF.

The sample holds one count of this clone. The CDR3 DNA reads TGTGCCATCAGTCTTCCCAGCTCCTACAATGAGCAGTTCTTC. Translating gives CAISLPSSYNEQFF. The chain links TRBV10-3 to TRBJ2-1; D not certain. Trimming stripped 5 bases from V and 0 bases from J, with 8 bases between. Germline loops: CDR1 ENHRY, CDR2 SYGVKD. The CDR3 runs 14 residues.

This clone came up a few times. The chain uses TRBV11-2 and TRBJ1-2; 9 bases agree with TRBD1. V was clipped by 5 bases and J by 4 bases; unmatched bases: 8. Per germline, CDR1 SGHAT and CDR2 FQNNGV. This CDR3 comprises 15 residues. The CDR3 DNA follows: TGTGCCAGCAGCGATACAGGGGGCAGGGGCTATGGCTACACCTTC. It yields the protein CASSDTGGRGYGYTF.

The rearrangement links TRBV9 to TRBJ2-5; 7 bases agree with TRBD1. Germline values: CDR1 SGDLS, CDR2 YYNGEE. Trimming at V came to 4 bases and at J to 3 bases, leaving 6 bases not matched to a gene. The CDR3 totals 14 residues. DNA for the CDR3: TGTGCCAGCAGCCTGCGGACAGGCGAAGAGACCCAGTACTTC. Encoded protein: CASSLRTGEETQYF.

This rearrangement joins TRBV5-4 to TRBJ1-3; D unclear. The CDR3 totals 14 residues. V was pared by 2 bases and J by 0 bases, with 6 bases between. Germline CDR1 and CDR2: SGHNT and YYREEE (reference sequence). The CDR3 region is CASSLQLSGNTIYF. The CDR3 region has the DNA TGTGCCAGCAGCTTACAGCTCTCTGGAAACACCATATATTTT. Looking up the rest from reference TRBV5-4 and TRBJ1-3 gives the full variable domain: ETGVTQSPTHLIKTRGQQVTLRCSSQSGHNTVSWYQQALGQGPQFIFQYYREEENGRGNFPPRFSGLQFPNYSSELNVNALELDDSALYLCASSLQLSGNTIYFGEGSWLTVV.

V and J are TRBV13 and TRBJ1-1; D remains unclear. Germline assignment: CDR1 PRHDT and CDR2 FYEKMQ (reference sequence). The CDR3 runs 15 residues. Trimming took off 0 bases at V and 0 bases at J, with 8 bases between the two ends. The DNA of the CDR3 is TGTGCCAGCAGCTTAGGCGGGAGGTTGAACACTGAAGCTTTCTTT. It encodes CASSLGGRLNTEAFF.

The rearrangement uses TRBV28 and TRBJ1-6, with D perhaps matching TRBD1 (5 bases). The CDR3 is made up of 15 amino acids. Germline-derived CDR1 and CDR2 are MDHEN and SYDVKM. Trimming left V 1 base short and J 7 bases short, with 11 bases between. The CDR3 is CASSLLDTRNSPLHF. Written as DNA, the CDR3 is TGTGCCAGCAGTTTATTGGACACCAGGAATTCACCCCTCCACTTT.

The chain couples TRBV7-6 to TRBJ2-2, with 7 nucleotides matching TRBD1. Germline V lookup: CDR1 SGHVS, CDR2 FNYEAQ. The CDR3 is made up of 15 amino acids. V was pared by 6 bases and J by 1 base, with 5 bases of the junction left unmatched. CDR3 DNA: TGTGCCAGCAGGCAGAACAGGGGGAACACCGGGGAGCTGTTTTTT. This codes for CASRQNRGNTGELFF.

This rearrangement joins TRBV21-1 to TRBJ1-4; TRBD1, as called in the table, went unchecked against the DNA. TRBV21-1 is listed as a pseudogene. CDR3 size: 17 residues. The CDR3 reads CASSKAGRGIVNEKLFF. The DNA of the CDR3 is TGTGCCAGCAGCAAAGCGGGCAGGGGCATAGTTAATGAAAAACTGTTTTTT.

This rearrangement joins TRBV11-2 to TRBJ1-1; 10 bases are a match to TRBD1. After removal of 2 bases from V and 2 bases from J, the junction contained 5 bases not matched to a gene. This CDR3 is 16 amino acids long. Germline V gene sequence: CDR1 SGHAT, CDR2 FQNNGV. The CDR3 sequence is CASSLRTGGPNTEAFF. The CDR3 DNA reads TGTGCCAGCAGCTTAAGGACAGGGGGTCCTAACACTGAAGCTTTCTTT.

V gene TRBV19 combines with J gene TRBJ2-7, with 7 bases that match TRBD2. The CDR3 spans 14 residues. The V and J ends lost 4 bases and 2 bases, in that order; junction bases with no gene match: 5. Germline lookup yields CDR1 LNHDA and CDR2 SQIVND (reference sequence). The CDR3 loop reads CASSRGGYTYEQYF. For the CDR3, the DNA is TGTGCCAGTAGTAGGGGGGGTTACACCTACGAGCAGTACTTC.